This T cell receptor (beta chain) was sequenced during a study of PD-L1 blockade in urothelial cancer. Turning to the study itself: In about 2014, patients got going on atezolizumab, taking 1,200 mg intravenously every 3 weeks. Analyzed time points were 3 weeks (second dose) and 6 weeks after therapy began.

The repertoire was sequenced with immunoSEQ multiplex PCR; TCRdb's copy has only in-frame clones and lacks some. The data show tens of thousands of clones, around 84% seen once. Study-wide findings and caveats: Tumor-associated clones in blood expanded more at 3 weeks in durable-benefit patients.

From germline, CDR1 is SGHNT and CDR2 YENEEA. The CDR3 is 15 amino acids. V shed 5 bases and J shed 0 bases, with 10 bases lying between them. As to time point: pretreatment peripheral blood. Worth noting for this clone: Its target is unknown.

Sample: PBMCs, taken around atezolizumab (anti-PD-L1) treatment. This chain uses TRBV11-3 with TRBJ2-2; a weak D match, TRBD1 (5 bases). This receptor was obtained from a man aged 50 or older with urothelial cancer. The CDR3 is CASSQGHSNTGELFF. CDR3 bases: TGTGCCAGCAGCCAAGGACACTCGAACACCGGGGAGCTGTTTTTT.